Listed below are T cell receptor beta chains from one sample, sequenced in a study of T cells in Graves' hyperthyroidism and ophthalmopathy. TCRdb called the multiplex PCR reads again in MiXCR, with one record for every CDR3 protein. The sample lists hundreds of thousands of distinct CDR3 sequences; 15% to 19% were seen once. Input material: blood. Every receptor here comes from a woman in her late teens or twenties with Graves' hyperthyroidism. The CDR3 runs from the conserved cysteine through the conserved F or W. A D gene is named only where the DNA matches it firmly. Part of the rows lack a size; the others show once, few, many or a class for expanded clones.

D gene	V gene	clone size	J gene	CDR3 DNA	CDR3 protein
.	TRBV28	many	TRBJ2-1	TGTGCCAGCAGTCCTATAGGGCGGGGGCAGTTGAATGAGCAGTTCTTC	CASSPIGRGQLNEQFF
.	TRBV3-1	few	TRBJ2-1	TGTGCCAGCAGCCATGCTTCTGCGGGGACAGCGTCCTACAATGAGCAGTTCTTC	CASSHASAGTASYNEQFF
TRBD2	TRBV5-4	few	TRBJ2-3	TGTGCCAGCAGCGGGGAGGGGAGGGACACAGATACGCAGTATTTT	CASSGEGRDTDTQYF
.	TRBV20-1	few	TRBJ1-2	TGCAGTGAGGACGGCGGCTACACCTTC	CSEDGGYTF
.	TRBV9	.	TRBJ2-5	TGTACCAGCAGCGTTTTTCCCAGGGATCTACAAGAGACCCAGTACTTC	CTSSVFPRDLQETQYF
.	TRBV12-3/TRBV12-4	many	TRBJ2-7	TGTGCCAGCAGTAAGGACAGTTTCCACTACGAGCAGTACTTC	CASSKDSFHYEQYF
.	TRBV10-3	.	TRBJ1-3	TGTGCCATCAGGGACCCAGAGGGGAGGGCCTCTGGAAACACCATATATTTT	CAIRDPEGRASGNTIYF
.	TRBV13	many	TRBJ2-7	TGTGCCAGCAGATTACGGGCGTTAGATCGTGACTACGAGCAGTACTTC	CASRLRALDRDYEQYF
TRBD2	TRBV15	.	TRBJ2-1	TGTGCCACCAGCAGACCGGGACTAGCGGGCTTCTACAATGAGCAGTTCTTC	CATSRPGLAGFYNEQFF
TRBD2	TRBV7-2	many	TRBJ2-5	TGTGCCAGCAGCTTATATAGGGGAGCGGGACAAGAGACCCAGTACTTC	CASSLYRGAGQETQYF
TRBD2	TRBV5-6	many	TRBJ2-3	TGTGCCAGCAGCTCACTAGCGGAAGGGGCAGATACGCAGTATTTT	CASSSLAEGADTQYF
.	TRBV25-1	.	TRBJ1-2	TGTGCCAGCAGTGAGCCGGGGGCCGACTATGGCTACACCTTC	CASSEPGADYGYTF
TRBD2	TRBV2	many	TRBJ2-1	TGTGCCAGCAGTGAGGGACTAGCGGTCCGAAATGAGCAGTTCTTC	CASSEGLAVRNEQFF
.	TRBV7-3	.	TRBJ2-1	TGTGCCAGCAGCTTCGGCGGGAAACAGCAGTTCTTC	CASSFGGKQQFF
.	TRBV9	few	TRBJ2-1	TGTGCCAGCAGCGGGGTCTACAATGAGCAGTTCTTC	CASSGVYNEQFF
.	TRBV7-2	.	TRBJ2-2	TGTGCCAGCAGCTTAGTTAGGGCCGGGGAGCTGTTTTTT	CASSLVRAGELFF
.	TRBV27	many	TRBJ2-3	TGTGCCAGCACTCGTTCCCTCGACAGAGGGGGAGATACGCAGTATTTT	CASTRSLDRGGDTQYF
TRBD2	TRBV4-1	few	TRBJ2-3	TGCGCCAGCAGCCAAGGTGGGGCTAGCGGGATTAGAGATACGCAGTATTTT	CASSQGGASGIRDTQYF
.	TRBV9	few	TRBJ2-1	TGTGCCAGCAGCGTTGTAAGCGGCAATGAGCAGTTCTTC	CASSVVSGNEQFF
TRBD2	TRBV11-2	many	TRBJ2-3	TGTGCCAGCAGCCTACGGGGGGGCGGCACAGATACGCAGTATTTT	CASSLRGGGTDTQYF
TRBD1	TRBV30	many	TRBJ2-3	TGTGCCTGGAGTAGGACAGGGGGCAGCGCAGATACGCAGTATTTT	CAWSRTGGSADTQYF
.	TRBV7-9	many	TRBJ2-3	TGTGCCAGCAGCCTACAGGGTCCCACAGATACGCAGTATTTT	CASSLQGPTDTQYF
TRBD2	TRBV10-3	.	TRBJ2-3	TGTGCCACGACGGGGGCGGGAGGAGTTACAGATACGCAGTATTTT	CATTGAGGVTDTQYF
TRBD2	TRBV30	.	TRBJ2-1	TGTGCCTGGAGTGTAGACGGGGGGGCAAGGAATGAGCAGTTCTTC	CAWSVDGGARNEQFF
.	TRBV20-1	many	TRBJ2-7	TGCAGTGCTAGCGTCCCCCCACGTATCGAGCAGTACTTC	CSASVPPRIEQYF
.	TRBV7-2	many	TRBJ2-3	TGTGCCAGCAGCTTTCAAGGGGTTGGAGATACGCAGTATTTT	CASSFQGVGDTQYF
.	TRBV20-1	many	TRBJ1-2	TGCAGTGCTAGATACCCCCCGGACGGCTATGGCTACACCTTC	CSARYPPDGYGYTF
TRBD2	TRBV9	.	TRBJ2-3	TGTGCCAGCAGCGTAAAGGGGCTAGCGGGGGGACTTAGCACAGATACGCAGTATTTT	CASSVKGLAGGLSTDTQYF
.	TRBV20-1	many	TRBJ2-7	TGCAGTGCTAGAGGCACGGTACAGGGTAGGTCCTACGAGCAGTACTTC	CSARGTVQGRSYEQYF
.	TRBV6-5	many	TRBJ1-1	TGTGCCAGCAGTTACTCGGGGAACGGGGACACTGAAGCTTTCTTT	CASSYSGNGDTEAFF
TRBD1	TRBV6-1	many	TRBJ2-7	TGTGCCAGCACCTGGACAGGGAACTCCTACGAGCAGTACTTC	CASTWTGNSYEQYF
.	TRBV10-3	many	TRBJ2-1	TGTGCCATCCTTGACAGGTACAATGAGCAGTTCTTC	CAILDRYNEQFF
TRBD2	TRBV11-2	many	TRBJ2-1	TGTGCCAGCAGCAAAGGACTAGCGGGCTACAATGAGCAGTTCTTC	CASSKGLAGYNEQFF
.	TRBV5-1	few	TRBJ2-5	TGCGCCAGCAGCTTTGGATTGGGGGAGACCCAGTACTTC	CASSFGLGETQYF